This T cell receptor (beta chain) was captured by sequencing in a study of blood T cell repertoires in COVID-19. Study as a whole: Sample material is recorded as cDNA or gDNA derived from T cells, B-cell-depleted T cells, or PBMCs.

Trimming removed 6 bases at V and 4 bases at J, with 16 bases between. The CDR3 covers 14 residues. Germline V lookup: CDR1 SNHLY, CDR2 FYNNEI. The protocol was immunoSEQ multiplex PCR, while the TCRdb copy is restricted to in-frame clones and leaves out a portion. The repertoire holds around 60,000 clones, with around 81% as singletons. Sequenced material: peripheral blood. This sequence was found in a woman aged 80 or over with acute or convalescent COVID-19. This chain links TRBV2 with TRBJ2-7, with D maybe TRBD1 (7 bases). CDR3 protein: CASSRQGGGYEQYF. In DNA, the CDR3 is TGTGCCAGCAGCCGACAGGGAGGAGGGTACGAGCAGTACTTC. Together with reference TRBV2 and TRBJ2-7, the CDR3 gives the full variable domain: EPEVTQTPSHQVTQMGQEVILRCVPISNHLYFYWYRQILGQKVEFLVSFYNNEISEKSEIFDDQFSVERPDGSNFTLKIRSTKLEDSAMYFCASSRQGGGYEQYFGPGTRLTVT.